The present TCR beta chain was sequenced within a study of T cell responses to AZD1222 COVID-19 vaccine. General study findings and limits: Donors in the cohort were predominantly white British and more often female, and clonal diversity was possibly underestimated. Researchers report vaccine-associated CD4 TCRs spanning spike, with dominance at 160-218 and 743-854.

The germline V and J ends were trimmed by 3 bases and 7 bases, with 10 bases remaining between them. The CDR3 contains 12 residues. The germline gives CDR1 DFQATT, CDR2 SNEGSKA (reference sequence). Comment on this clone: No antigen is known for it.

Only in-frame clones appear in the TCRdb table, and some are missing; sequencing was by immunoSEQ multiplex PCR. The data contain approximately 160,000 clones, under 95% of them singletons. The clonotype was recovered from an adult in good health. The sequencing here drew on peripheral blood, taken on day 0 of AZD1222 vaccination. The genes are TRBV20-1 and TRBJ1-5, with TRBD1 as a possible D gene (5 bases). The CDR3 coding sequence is TGCAGTGCTAGTGGGGGTCGGCAGCCCCAGCATTTT. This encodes CSASGGRQPQHF.